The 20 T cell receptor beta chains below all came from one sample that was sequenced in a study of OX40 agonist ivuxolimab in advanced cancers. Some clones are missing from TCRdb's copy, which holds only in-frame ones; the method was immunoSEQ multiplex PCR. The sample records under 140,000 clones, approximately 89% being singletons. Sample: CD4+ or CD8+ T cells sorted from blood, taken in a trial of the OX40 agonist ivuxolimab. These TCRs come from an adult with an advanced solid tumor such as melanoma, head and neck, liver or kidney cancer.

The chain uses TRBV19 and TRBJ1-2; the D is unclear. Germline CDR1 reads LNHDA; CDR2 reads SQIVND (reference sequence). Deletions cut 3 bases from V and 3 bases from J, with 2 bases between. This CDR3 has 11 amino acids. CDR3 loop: CASSIYYGYTF. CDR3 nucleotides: TGTGCCAGTAGTATTTACTATGGCTACACCTTC.

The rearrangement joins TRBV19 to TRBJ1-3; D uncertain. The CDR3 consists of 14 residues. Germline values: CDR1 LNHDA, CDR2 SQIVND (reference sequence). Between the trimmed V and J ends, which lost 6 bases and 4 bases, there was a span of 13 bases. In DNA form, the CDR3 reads TGTGCCAGTAGCCCCTCCGGAGTGGGAAACACCATATATTTT. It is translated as CASSPSGVGNTIYF.

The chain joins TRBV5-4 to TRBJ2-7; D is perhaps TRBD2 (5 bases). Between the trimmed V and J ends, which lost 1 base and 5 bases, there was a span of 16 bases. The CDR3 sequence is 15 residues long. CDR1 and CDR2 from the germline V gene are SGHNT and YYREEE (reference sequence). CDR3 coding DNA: TGTGCCAGCAGCTTGTTAGGACCGGAGGACGACGAGCAGTACTTC. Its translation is CASSLLGPEDDEQYF.

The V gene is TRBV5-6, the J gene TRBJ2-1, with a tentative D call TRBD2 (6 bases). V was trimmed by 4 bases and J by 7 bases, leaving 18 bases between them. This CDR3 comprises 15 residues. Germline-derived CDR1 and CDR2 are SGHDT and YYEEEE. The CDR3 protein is CASSANGRPRNEQFF. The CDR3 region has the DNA TGTGCCAGCAGCGCTAATGGGAGGCCTCGGAATGAGCAGTTCTTC.

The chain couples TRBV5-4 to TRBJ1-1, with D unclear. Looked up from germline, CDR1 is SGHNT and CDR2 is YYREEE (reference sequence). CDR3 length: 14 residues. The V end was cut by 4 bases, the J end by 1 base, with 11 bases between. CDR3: CASSLEVENTEAFF. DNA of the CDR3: TGTGCCAGCAGCCTGGAGGTAGAGAACACTGAAGCTTTCTTT.

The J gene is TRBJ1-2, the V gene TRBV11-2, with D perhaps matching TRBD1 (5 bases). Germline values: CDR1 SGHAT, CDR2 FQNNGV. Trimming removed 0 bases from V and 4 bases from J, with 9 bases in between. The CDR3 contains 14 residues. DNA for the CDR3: TGTGCCAGCAGCTTAGACAGACAGTCCTATGGCTACACCTTC. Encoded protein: CASSLDRQSYGYTF.

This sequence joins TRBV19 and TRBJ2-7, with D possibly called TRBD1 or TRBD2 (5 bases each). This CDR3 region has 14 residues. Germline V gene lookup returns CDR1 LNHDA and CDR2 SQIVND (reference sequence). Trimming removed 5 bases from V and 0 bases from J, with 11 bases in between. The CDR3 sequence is CASSRGRGSYEQYF. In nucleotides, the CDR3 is TGTGCCAGTAGTCGGGGCCGGGGCTCCTACGAGCAGTACTTC.

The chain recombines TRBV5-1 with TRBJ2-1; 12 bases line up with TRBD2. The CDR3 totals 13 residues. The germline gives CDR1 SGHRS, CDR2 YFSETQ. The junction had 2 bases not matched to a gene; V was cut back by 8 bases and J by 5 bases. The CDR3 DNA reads TGCGCCAGTAGACTAGCGGGAGACAATGAGCAGTTCTTC. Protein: CASRLAGDNEQFF. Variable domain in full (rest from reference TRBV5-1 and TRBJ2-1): KAGVTQTPRYLIKTRGQQVTLSCSPISGHRSVSWYQQTPGQGLQFLFEYFSETQRNKGNFPGRFSGRQFSNSRSEMNVSTLELGDSALYLCASRLAGDNEQFFGPGTRLTVL.

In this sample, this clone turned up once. In nucleotides, the CDR3 is TGTGCCAGCAGTTACTCAGGCAGGGGTAGGACCGGGGAGCTGTTTTTT. This sequence encodes CASSYSGRGRTGELFF. This chain joins TRBV6-5 and TRBJ2-2; D may be TRBD1 (6 bases). Per the germline V gene, CDR1 is MNHEY and CDR2 is SVGAGI. Between the trimmed V and J ends, which lost 0 bases and 5 bases, there was a span of 13 bases. The CDR3 is 16 residues long.

The CDR3 is CAISEGVSSGNTIYF. The CDR3 DNA follows: TGTGCCATCAGCGAGGGGGTTAGCTCTGGAAACACCATATATTTT. This sequence joins TRBV10-3 and TRBJ1-3, with TRBD1 as a possible D gene (6 bases). Trimming took off 6 bases at V and 0 bases at J, with 12 bases between the two ends. The CDR3 runs to 15 residues. Germline V gene lookup returns CDR1 ENHRY and CDR2 SYGVKD.

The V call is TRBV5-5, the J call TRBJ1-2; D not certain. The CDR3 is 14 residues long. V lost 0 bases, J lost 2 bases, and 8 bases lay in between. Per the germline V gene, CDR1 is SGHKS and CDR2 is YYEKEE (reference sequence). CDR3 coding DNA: TGTGCCAGCAGCTTGGGGCACGAAAACTATGGCTACACCTTC. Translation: CASSLGHENYGYTF.

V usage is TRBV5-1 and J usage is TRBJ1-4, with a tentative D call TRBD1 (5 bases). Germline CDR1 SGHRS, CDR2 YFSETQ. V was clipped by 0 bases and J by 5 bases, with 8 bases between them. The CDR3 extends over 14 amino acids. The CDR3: CASSLAWGNEKLFF. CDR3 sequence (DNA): TGCGCCAGCAGCTTGGCCTGGGGGAATGAAAAACTGTTTTTT.

The CDR3 reads CASSLPKQGEEGNTIYF. CDR3 coding DNA: TGTGCCAGCAGTTTACCGAAACAGGGGGAGGAAGGAAACACCATATATTTT. The chain has TRBV28 and TRBJ1-3, with 8 bases lining up with TRBD1. V trimming: 2 bases; J trimming: 4 bases; junction bases outside the gene matches: 10. This CDR3 has 17 residues. The germline V gene encodes CDR1 MDHEN and CDR2 SYDVKM.

The CDR3 DNA reads as TGTGCCAGCAGCTTGGTCAGGACAGAACAAGAGACCCAGTACTTC. Translating gives CASSLVRTEQETQYF. This chain joins TRBV5-4 and TRBJ2-5; TRBD1 is a possible D gene (6 bases). The germline V gene has CDR1 SGHNT and CDR2 YYREEE (reference sequence). This CDR3 has 15 residues. V was shortened by 0 bases and J by 2 bases, with 11 bases between the two germline ends.

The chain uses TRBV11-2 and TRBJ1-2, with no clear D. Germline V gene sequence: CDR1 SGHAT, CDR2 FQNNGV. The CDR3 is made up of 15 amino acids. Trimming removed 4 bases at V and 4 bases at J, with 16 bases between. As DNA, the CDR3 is TGTGCCAGCAGCTCTTTCCCCGGACGGAGCTATGGCTACACCTTC. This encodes CASSSFPGRSYGYTF.

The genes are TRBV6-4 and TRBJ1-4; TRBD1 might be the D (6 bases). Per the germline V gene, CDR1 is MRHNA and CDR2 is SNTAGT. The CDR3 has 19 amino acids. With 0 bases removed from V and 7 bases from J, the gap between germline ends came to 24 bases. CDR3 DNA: TGTGCCAGCAGTGACTCAGATCCCACCCAGGGGTTCGTAGTTGAAAAACTGTTTTTT. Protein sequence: CASSDSDPTQGFVVEKLFF.

CDR3 in DNA: TGTGCCAGCAGTTCAACCCGTCTCCCCTCCTACGAGCAGTACTTC. Its translation: CASSSTRLPSYEQYF. The chain is built from TRBV28 and TRBJ2-7; D call uncertain. This CDR3 spans 15 amino acids. V was clipped by 4 bases and J by 0 bases, with 13 bases between them. Germline CDR1 and CDR2: MDHEN and SYDVKM.

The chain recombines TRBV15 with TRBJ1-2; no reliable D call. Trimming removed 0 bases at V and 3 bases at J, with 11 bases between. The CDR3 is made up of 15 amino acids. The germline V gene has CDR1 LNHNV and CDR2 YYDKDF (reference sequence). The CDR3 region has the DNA TGTGCCACCAGCAGAGAATCGAACAGCCACTATGGCTACACCTTC. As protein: CATSRESNSHYGYTF.

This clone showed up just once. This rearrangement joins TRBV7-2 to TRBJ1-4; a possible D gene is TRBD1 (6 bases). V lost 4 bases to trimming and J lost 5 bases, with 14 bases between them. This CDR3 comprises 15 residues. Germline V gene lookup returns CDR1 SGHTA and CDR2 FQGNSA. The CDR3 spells CASSSRGPSNEKLFF. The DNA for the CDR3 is TGTGCCAGCAGCTCCAGGGGACCCTCAAATGAAAAACTGTTTTTT.

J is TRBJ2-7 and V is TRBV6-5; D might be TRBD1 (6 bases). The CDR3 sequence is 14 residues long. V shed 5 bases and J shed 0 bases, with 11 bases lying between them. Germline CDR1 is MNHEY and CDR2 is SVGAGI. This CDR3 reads CASSPTGNSYEQYF. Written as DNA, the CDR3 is TGTGCCAGCAGTCCCACAGGGAACTCCTACGAGCAGTACTTC.